Described below is a single T cell receptor (beta chain) sequence and its context. Its antigen is unknown. The data originate from a study of T cell responses to AZD1222 COVID-19 vaccine. General observations from the study: Targeting of unmutated variant regions was reportedly seen in nearly half of spike-specific TCRs. It was only six AZD1222 recipients who were seropositive at baseline.

V was cut by 3 bases and J by 10 bases, with 10 bases left in between. Germline-derived CDR1 and CDR2 are DFQATT and SNEGSKA (reference sequence). This CDR3 is built from 11 residues. Libraries were prepared by immunoSEQ multiplex PCR; TCRdb keeps only in-frame clonotypes and omits some of them. The repertoire has around 130,000 clones, about 89% of them found once; the top ten carry roughly 5.4%. The material sequenced was peripheral blood, taken on day 0 of AZD1222 vaccination. This receptor was taken from an adult in good health. The chain joins TRBV20-1 to TRBJ2-1; no definite D call. The CDR3 sequence is CSARTLGEQFF. CDR3 bases: TGCAGTGCTAGGACCCTAGGGGAGCAGTTCTTC.